Listed below are T cell receptor beta chains from one sample, sequenced in a study of cytomegalovirus exposure and HLA in healthy donors. Method: immunoSEQ multiplex PCR; TCRdb's copy keeps in-frame clones and lacks some. The repertoire holds 120,000 to 150,000 clones, around 79% seen once, with around 7% in the top ten. The material sequenced was PBMCs. These receptors all come from a woman in her thirties or forties in good health and CMV-seropositive. CDR3s include the opening cysteine and the closing phenylalanine or tryptophan. D genes are given only for firm matches. Clone size is given for some rows only: seen once, a few or many times, or a class if the clone is expanded.

j_gene | d_gene | v_gene | abundance | CDR3nt | CDR3aa
TRBJ1-1 | TRBD1 | TRBV5-4 | few | TGTGCCAGCAGCTTGGGGGACAGGGACGGCACTGAAGCTTTCTTT | CASSLGDRDGTEAFF
TRBJ2-1 | - | TRBV13 | - | TGTGCCAGCAGCTTATCTAGAAGCCACAATGAGCAGTTCTTC | CASSLSRSHNEQFF
TRBJ2-1 | TRBD2 | TRBV5-4 | - | TGTGCCAGCAGCGTAGGGCCGGGGACTAGCGCTTATGAGCAGTTCTTC | CASSVGPGTSAYEQFF
TRBJ2-7 | TRBD1 | TRBV5-4 | - | TGTGCCAGCAGCTGGGGGACAGGGGGGACGAACGAGCAGTACTTC | CASSWGTGGTNEQYF
TRBJ2-2 | TRBD2 | TRBV7-9 | few | TGTGCCAGCATCGGGGGGTCCGGGGAGCTGTTTTTT | CASIGGSGELFF
TRBJ1-2 | - | TRBV2 | few | TGTGCCAGCAGTGGCGGACAAATCCATGGCTACACCTTC | CASSGGQIHGYTF
TRBJ2-7 | TRBD1 | TRBV7-2 | - | TGTGCCAGCAGCCTCCGGACAGGACGGGCCTACGAGCAGTACTTC | CASSLRTGRAYEQYF
TRBJ2-3 | TRBD2 | TRBV5-1 | - | TGCGCCAGCAGCCTCAGGACTAGCGAGGGCACAGATACGCAGTATTTT | CASSLRTSEGTDTQYF
TRBJ1-5 | - | TRBV11-1 | - | TGTGCCAGCAGCTTGCTTCAGGCAGGGTGCGATTTAGGTCAGCCCCAGCATTTT | CASSLLQAGCDLGQPQHF
TRBJ2-3 | TRBD2 | TRBV2 | once | TGTGCCAGCACCGCCTCGGGACTAGCGGTCACAGATACGCAGTATTTT | CASTASGLAVTDTQYF